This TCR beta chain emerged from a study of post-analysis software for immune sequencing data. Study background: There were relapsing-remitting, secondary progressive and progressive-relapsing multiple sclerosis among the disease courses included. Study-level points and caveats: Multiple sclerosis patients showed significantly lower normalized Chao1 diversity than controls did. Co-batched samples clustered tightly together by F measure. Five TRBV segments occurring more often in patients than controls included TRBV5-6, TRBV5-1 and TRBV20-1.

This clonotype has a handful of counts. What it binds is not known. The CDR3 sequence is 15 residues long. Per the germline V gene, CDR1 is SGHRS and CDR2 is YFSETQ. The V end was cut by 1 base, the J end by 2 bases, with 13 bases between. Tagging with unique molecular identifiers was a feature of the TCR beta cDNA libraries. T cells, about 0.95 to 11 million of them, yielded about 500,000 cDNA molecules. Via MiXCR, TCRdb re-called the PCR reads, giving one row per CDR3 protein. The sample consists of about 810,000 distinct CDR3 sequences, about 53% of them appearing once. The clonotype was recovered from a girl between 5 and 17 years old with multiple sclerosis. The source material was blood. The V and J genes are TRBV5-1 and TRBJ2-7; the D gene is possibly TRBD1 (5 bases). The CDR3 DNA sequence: TGCGCCAGCAGCTTGCCCTCGACAGCTGCCTACGAGCAGTACTTC. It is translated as CASSLPSTAAYEQYF.